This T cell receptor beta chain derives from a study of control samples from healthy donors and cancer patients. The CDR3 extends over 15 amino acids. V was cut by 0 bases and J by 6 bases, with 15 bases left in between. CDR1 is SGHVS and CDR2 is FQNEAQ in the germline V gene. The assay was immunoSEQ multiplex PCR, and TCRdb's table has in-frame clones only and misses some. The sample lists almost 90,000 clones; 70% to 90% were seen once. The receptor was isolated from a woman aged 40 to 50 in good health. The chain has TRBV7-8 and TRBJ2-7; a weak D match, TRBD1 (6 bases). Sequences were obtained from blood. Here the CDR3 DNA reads TGTGCCAGCAGCTTAGCAGGGGGACCACTCTCCGAGCAGTACTTC. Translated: CASSLAGGPLSEQYF.